This T cell receptor beta chain was retrieved from a study of T cells in Graves' hyperthyroidism and ophthalmopathy (dated by TCRdb to about 2019). For the wider study: Peripheral blood was collected at initial diagnosis, before any treatment. A discovery cohort of about 96 patients, 43 with Graves' ophthalmopathy and roughly 59 with stable Graves' hyperthyroidism, was used to find distinguishing TCR V-J signatures. The study also compared thyroid tissue and blood T-cell repertoires from roughly six Graves' hyperthyroidism patients. Following sampling, methimazole starting at 30 mg daily was given to hyperthyroidism patients, and high-dose intravenous methylprednisolone was given to ophthalmopathy patients. TCR Vbeta CDR3 sequencing of some 140 peripheral blood samples (about 45 ophthalmopathy, 75 or so hyperthyroidism and some 17 progressor patients) is reported in the paper. An independent validation cohort of fewer than 20 hyperthyroidism patients and approximately 17 patients who later progressed to ophthalmopathy tested prospective prediction of ophthalmopathy. The 85 to 100 discovery patients were divided at random into training and test sets in a 7:3 ratio. General conclusions and limits of the study: A model built on a 13 V-J signature distinguished ophthalmopathy from stable hyperthyroidism, reaching 85% to 90% sensitivity and about 81% specificity in cross-validation and 80%/75% in testing. In validation, the model predicted progression to ophthalmopathy with roughly 66% sensitivity and around 72% specificity, a median of around six months before onset. No statistical method was used to set the sample size in advance, and investigators knew the group allocation. Most expanded thyroid clonotypes (frequency above 0.001) were also detected in blood, a finding suggesting that blood repertoires may reflect thyroid immune responses.

Trimming removed 4 bases from V and 13 bases from J; the gene matches leave 10 bases unexplained. The cysteine opens and the phenylalanine closes a CDR3 of 14 amino acids. The retained sequence is limited to the CDR3, 42 bases, with the frame set at the first base. CDR1 SEHNR and CDR2 FQNEAQ were looked up in the germline V gene (reference sequence). Amplification of TCR beta CDR3 regions was carried out from RNA transcripts. A first-round RT-PCR of the TCR CDR3 used the HTBI primer set with the Qiagen OneStep RT-PCR kit. A second multiplex PCR round built the libraries, followed by size selection and purification. Sequencing of the libraries was done on an Illumina HiSeq2000 using paired-end 100 bp reads. The authors' pipeline ran thus. SOAPnuke was used to process the raw data, throwing out any read that contained adapters or uncalled bases, had a mean Phred below 15, or lacked an exact constant-primer or identifier match. High-quality paired reads were merged with COPE v1.2.5, and unique nucleotide sequences were defined as clonotypes. MiTCR v1.1 was used to align clonotypes to the IMGT TRBV, TRBD and TRBJ reference segments. Only V-J combinations with frequency above 0.0001, covering about 99% of repertoires, were analysed. A TCS score was defined as the ratio of F50 (clonal expansion) to E x V (chaos), with BLOSUM62-based TCRdist applied between CDR3 peptides within each V-J. Welch's t-statistics and random forest reduced roughly 530 V-J features to 10 to 15, which were used in a naive Bayes classifier (R e1071). Starting from the raw public reads, TCRdb applied fastp trimming at Q25, assembled clones with MiXCR and retained in-frame beta chains. Each entry is one CDR3 protein sequence, shown with its most common DNA and genes. The V and J calls were not made by the authors but by TCRdb's processing. Counted in this sample were over 300,000 distinct CDR3 sequences; roughly 13% of them appeared once. The ten largest clones add up to 34% of the sample.

Ophthalmopathy patients had moderately to severely active disease, Clinical Activity Score of at least 3, NOSPECS grade of at least 4, and duration under 3 months. The study excluded patients with uncontrolled infections, other autoimmune diseases, pregnancy or lactation. Diagnoses were based on clinical symptoms, serum thyroxine and TRAb, thyroid ultrasound and orbital computed tomography. PBMCs were isolated from approximately 10 ml of fresh peripheral blood by Ficoll-Paque density gradient centrifugation. Total RNA was extracted with Trizol reagent, and quality was checked on an Agilent 2100 Bioanalyzer. Turning to this clonotype: The antigen it recognizes is unknown. Qualities for individual bases were not recorded, and no much larger clone is one base off.

The V and J segments used are TRBV7-9 and TRBJ2-1, and 10 junction bases match TRBD2. The TCR comes from a woman aged 40 to 50 with Graves' ophthalmopathy. Sequenced input: blood. The DNA sequence is given as TGTGCCAGCAGCTCAGAACTAGCGGGACGGGCTCAGTTCTTC. Its translation reads: CASSSELAGRAQFF.